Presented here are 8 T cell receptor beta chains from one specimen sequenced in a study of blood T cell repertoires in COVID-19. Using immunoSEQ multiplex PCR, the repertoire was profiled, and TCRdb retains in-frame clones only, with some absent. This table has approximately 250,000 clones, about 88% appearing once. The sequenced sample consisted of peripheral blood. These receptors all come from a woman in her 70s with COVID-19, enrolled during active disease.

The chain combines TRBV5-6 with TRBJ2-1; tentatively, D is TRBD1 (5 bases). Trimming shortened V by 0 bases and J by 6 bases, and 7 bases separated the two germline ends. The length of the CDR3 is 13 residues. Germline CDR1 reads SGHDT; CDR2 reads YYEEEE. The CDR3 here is CASSLGQLNEQFF. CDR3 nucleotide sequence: TGTGCCAGCAGCTTGGGACAGCTCAATGAGCAGTTCTTC.

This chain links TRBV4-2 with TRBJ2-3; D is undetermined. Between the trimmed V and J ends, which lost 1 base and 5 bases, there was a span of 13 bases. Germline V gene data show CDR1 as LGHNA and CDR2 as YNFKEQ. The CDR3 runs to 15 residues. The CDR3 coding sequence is TGTGCCAGCAGCCAAGGTTTCGAGGTTGTAGATACGCAGTATTTT. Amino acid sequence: CASSQGFEVVDTQYF.

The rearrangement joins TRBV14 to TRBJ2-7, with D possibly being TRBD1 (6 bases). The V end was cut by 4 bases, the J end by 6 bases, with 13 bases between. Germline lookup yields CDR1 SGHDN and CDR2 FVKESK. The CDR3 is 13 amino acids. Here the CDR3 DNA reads TGTGCCAGCAGCCTTAACAGGGAGTCCGAGCAGTACTTC. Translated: CASSLNRESEQYF. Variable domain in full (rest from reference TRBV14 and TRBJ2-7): EAGVTQFPSHSVIEKGQTVTLRCDPISGHDNLYWYRRVMGKEIKFLLHFVKESKQDESGMPNNRFLAERTGGTYSTLKVQPAELEDSGVYFCASSLNRESEQYFGPGTRLTVT.

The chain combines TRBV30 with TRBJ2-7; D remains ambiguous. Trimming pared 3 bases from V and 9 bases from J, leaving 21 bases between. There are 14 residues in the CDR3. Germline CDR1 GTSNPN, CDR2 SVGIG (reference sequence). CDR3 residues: CAWSNDLRHDGQYF. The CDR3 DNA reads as TGTGCCTGGAGCAACGACCTGCGACATGACGGGCAGTACTTC. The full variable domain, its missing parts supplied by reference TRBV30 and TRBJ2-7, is SQTIHQWPATLVQPVGSPLSLECTVEGTSNPNLYWYRQAAGRGLQLLFYSVGIGQISSEVPQNLSASRPQDRQFILSSKKLLLSDSGFYLCAWSNDLRHDGQYFGPGTRLTVT.

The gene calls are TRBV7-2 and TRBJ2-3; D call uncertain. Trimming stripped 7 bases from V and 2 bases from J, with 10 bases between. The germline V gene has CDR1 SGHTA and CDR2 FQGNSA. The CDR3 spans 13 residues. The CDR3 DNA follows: TGTGCCAGCACCCTAAGCATCACAGATACGCAGTATTTT. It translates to CASTLSITDTQYF.

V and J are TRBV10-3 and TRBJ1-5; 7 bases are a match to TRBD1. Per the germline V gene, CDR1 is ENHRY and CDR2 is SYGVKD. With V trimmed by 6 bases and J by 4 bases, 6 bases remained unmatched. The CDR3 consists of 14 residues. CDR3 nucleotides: TGTGCCATCAGGGGGGACAGAAAGAATCAGCCCCAGCATTTT. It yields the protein CAIRGDRKNQPQHF.

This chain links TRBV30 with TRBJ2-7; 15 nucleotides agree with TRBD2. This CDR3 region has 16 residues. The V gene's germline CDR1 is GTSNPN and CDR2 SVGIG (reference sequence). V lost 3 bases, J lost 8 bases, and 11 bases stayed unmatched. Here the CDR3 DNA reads TGTGCCTGGAGCCCCGGACTAGCGGGGGGGACCTTCAAGCAGTACTTC. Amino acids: CAWSPGLAGGTFKQYF.

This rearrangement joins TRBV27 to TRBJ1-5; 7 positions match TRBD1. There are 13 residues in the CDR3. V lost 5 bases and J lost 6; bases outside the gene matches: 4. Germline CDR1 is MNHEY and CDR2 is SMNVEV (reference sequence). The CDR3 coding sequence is TGTGCCAGCAGTGAACAGGGGCGTCAGCCCCAGCATTTT. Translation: CASSEQGRQPQHF.